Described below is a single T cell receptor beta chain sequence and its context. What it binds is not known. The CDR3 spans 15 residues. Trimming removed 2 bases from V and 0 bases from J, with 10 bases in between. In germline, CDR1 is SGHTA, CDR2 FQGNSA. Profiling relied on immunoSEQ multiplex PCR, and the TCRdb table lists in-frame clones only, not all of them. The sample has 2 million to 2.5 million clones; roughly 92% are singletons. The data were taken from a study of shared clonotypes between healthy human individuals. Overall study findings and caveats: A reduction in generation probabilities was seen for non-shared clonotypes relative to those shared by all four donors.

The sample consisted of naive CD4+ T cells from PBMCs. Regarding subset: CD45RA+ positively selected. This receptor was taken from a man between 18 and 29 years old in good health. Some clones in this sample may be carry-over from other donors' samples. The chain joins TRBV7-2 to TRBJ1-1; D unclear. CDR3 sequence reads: CASSLLATMNTEAFF. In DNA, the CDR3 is TGTGCCAGCAGCTTATTGGCCACGATGAACACTGAAGCTTTCTTT.